One and the same sample provided the 13 T cell receptor beta chains below, sequenced in a study of CD8+ T cells in alopecia areata (dated by TCRdb to the late 2010s). This sample's time point label indicates: baseline before oral tofacitinib. The library was prepared using the immunoSEQ multiplex PCR assay. To provide template for TCR sequencing, every sample had RNA extracted and reverse transcribed into cDNA. This immuneACCESS table, as held by TCRdb, lists in-frame sequences with V and J called but not all clones. Of the missing ones, under half trace to an unresolved V gene in checked studies; the others have no known cause. The sample records tens of thousands of clones, 40% to 50% of which are singletons. Jointly, the top ten make up about a sixth of the sample. The source material was CD8+ T cells sorted from blood, sampled at week 0. The source is a human donor with alopecia areata.

J is TRBJ1-5 and V is TRBV10-2, with D possibly matching TRBD1 (6 bases). Trimming stripped 8 bases from V and 2 bases from J, with 13 bases between. Germline assignment: CDR1 WSHSY and CDR2 SAAADI. The CDR3 runs to 14 residues. In nucleotides, the CDR3 is TGCGCCAGCGGCGTCAGGGGAGGCAATCAGCCCCAGCATTTT. Its translation: CASGVRGGNQPQHF.

This clone was detected a few times. The CDR3 DNA reads as TGTGCCAGCAGCTTAGCGGAGGCAGGGCCAGAGACCCAGTACTTC. Its translation: CASSLAEAGPETQYF. This chain uses TRBV7-9 with TRBJ2-5; D tentatively fits TRBD1 or TRBD2 (5 bases each). V gave up 0 bases and J gave up 4 bases, with 12 bases separating them. Germline V lookup: CDR1 SEHNR, CDR2 FQNEAQ (reference sequence). There are 15 residues in the CDR3.

This clone rates as medium-sized. The chain recombines TRBV18 with TRBJ2-1; 9 positions match TRBD2. J lost 9 bases, V lost 1 base, and 13 bases had no gene match. Germline V gene lookup returns CDR1 KGHSH and CDR2 LQKENI. The CDR3 sequence is 17 residues long. The CDR3 bases are TGTGCCAGCTCACCACTATGGGCTAGCGGGAAGTTGGGTGAGCAGTTCTTC. Its protein is CASSPLWASGKLGEQFF.

The chain combines TRBV29-1 with TRBJ2-7, with 7 bases identical to TRBD2. V shed 7 bases and J 1 base; nucleotides not matched to a gene: 7. Germline CDR1 and CDR2: SQVTM and ANQGSEA. This CDR3 contains 13 residues. This CDR3 is CSAGEGLSYEQYF. The CDR3 DNA reads as TGCAGCGCCGGTGAGGGACTATCCTACGAGCAGTACTTC.

V usage is TRBV9 and J usage is TRBJ2-3; D not certain. The CDR3 is 14 residues long. Germline V CDR1 and CDR2: SGDLS, YYNGEE. Trimming left V 4 bases short and J 0 bases short, with 9 bases between. This CDR3 is CASSSFGSTDTQYF. Written as DNA, the CDR3 is TGTGCCAGCAGCTCCTTCGGAAGCACAGATACGCAGTATTTT.

In its sample, this clone was seen a few times. The chain recombines TRBV7-8 with TRBJ2-1; D is unclear. CDR1 is SGHVS and CDR2 is FQNEAQ in the germline V gene. V lost 0 bases to trimming and J lost 9 bases, with 6 bases between them. The CDR3 spans 12 residues. Here the CDR3 reads CASSLATPEQFF. The CDR3 nucleotides are TGTGCCAGCAGCTTAGCAACTCCTGAGCAGTTCTTC.

This clone was counted only a few times. The chain combines TRBV7-6 with TRBJ2-1; perhaps TRBD1 as D (5 bases). Germline CDR1 reads SGHVS; CDR2 reads FNYEAQ. Deletions cut 4 bases from V and 2 bases from J, with 12 bases between. The CDR3 has 15 residues. In nucleotides, the CDR3 is TGTGCCAGCAGCTCCCAGACAGAAACCTACAATGAGCAGTTCTTC. It yields the protein CASSSQTETYNEQFF. The whole variable domain, filled in from reference TRBV7-6 and TRBJ2-1, reads GAGVSQSPRYKVTKRGQDVALRCDPISGHVSLYWYRQALGQGPEFLTYFNYEAQQDKSGLPNDRFSAERPEGSISTLTIQRTEQRDSAMYRCASSSQTETYNEQFFGPGTRLTVL.

The chain links TRBV4-1 to TRBJ2-7; no definite D call. V lost 0 bases, J lost 3 bases, and 3 bases lay in between. The CDR3 is 12 residues long. From germline, CDR1 is MGHRA and CDR2 YSYEKL. The CDR3 loop is CASSQDNYEQYF. In DNA form, the CDR3 reads TGCGCCAGCAGCCAAGATAACTACGAGCAGTACTTC.

In this sample, this clone turned up a few times. V gene TRBV5-6 combines with J gene TRBJ1-1; 11 bases line up with TRBD1. Germline trimming cut 2 bases from V and 5 bases from J; bases unmatched to any gene: 5. Per germline, CDR1 SGHDT and CDR2 YYEEEE. The CDR3 contains 15 residues. The CDR3 DNA follows: TGTGCCAGCAGCTTTAGGGACAGGGGGATGACTGAAGCTTTCTTT. As protein: CASSFRDRGMTEAFF.

The J gene is TRBJ1-4, the V gene TRBV7-8; D might be TRBD1 (5 bases). The CDR3 has 14 residues. V lost 3 bases to trimming and J lost 8 bases, with 13 bases between them. Looked up from germline, CDR1 is SGHVS and CDR2 is FQNEAQ. The CDR3 reads CASSLGTSREKLFF. The DNA of the CDR3 is TGTGCCAGCAGCTTGGGGACGAGCCGCGAAAAACTGTTTTTT.

The rearrangement links TRBV6-5 to TRBJ2-3; 9 nucleotides agree with TRBD2. CDR3 length equals 15 residues. Germline V CDR1 and CDR2: MNHEY, SVGAGI. J gave up 3 bases and V 0 bases, and 1 base lay outside the gene matches. CDR3 coding DNA: TGTGCCAGCAGTTACTCGACTAGCGGTACAGATACGCAGTATTTT. It is translated as CASSYSTSGTDTQYF.

This sequence joins TRBV4-3 and TRBJ2-5, with D unresolved. Germline CDR1 reads LGHNA; CDR2 reads YSLEER. The CDR3 has 14 residues. V lost 1 base, J lost 4 bases, and 10 bases lay in between. Here the CDR3 reads CASSQGPGGETQYF. The CDR3 coding sequence is TGCGCCAGCAGCCAAGGCCCAGGCGGAGAGACCCAGTACTTC.

This chain connects TRBV4-1 to TRBJ2-7, with 9 bases fitting TRBD2. Losses at the gene ends were 1 base for V and 2 bases for J; bases not matched to a gene: 6. The CDR3 runs 16 residues. The V gene's germline CDR1 is MGHRA and CDR2 YSYEKL. The CDR3 protein is CASSQGSSGSPYEQYF. CDR3 coding DNA: TGCGCCAGCAGCCAAGGTAGTAGCGGGAGTCCCTACGAGCAGTACTTC.